This T cell receptor beta chain comes out of a study of cytomegalovirus exposure and HLA in healthy donors. The CDR3 is 11 amino acids. The V gene's germline CDR1 is SGHTS and CDR2 YDEGEE. V lost 3 bases and J lost 4, with 4 bases in between. Concerning this clone: Its antigen is unknown.

Broader study findings: In vitro confirmation showed three CMV-associated chains to be CMV antigen specific. Clonal expansion, a later analysis showed, was greater in HLA-associated TCR beta chains than in equally common others.

The PCR was carried out with 60 Vbeta primers and 13 Jbeta primers. Repertoires were generated with immunoSEQ multiplex PCR, while TCRdb's copy carries only in-frame clones and drops some. The table lists roughly 230,000 clones, about three quarters of them singletons. The receptor was derived from a boy between 5 and 17 years old in good health and CMV-seronegative. The sample was PBMCs. This chain connects TRBV5-8 to TRBJ1-1; no definite D call. CDR3 residues: CASSSFTEAFF. The CDR3 DNA sequence: TGTGCCAGCAGCTCCTTCACTGAAGCTTTCTTT.